One sample yielded the 13 T cell receptor beta chains listed below, sequenced in a study of cytomegalovirus exposure and HLA in healthy donors. This PCR relied on a set of 60 Vbeta primers and 13 Jbeta primers. The table came from immunoSEQ multiplex PCR; TCRdb's copy has only in-frame clones and leaves some out. The data contain 150,000 or so clones, over 70% of them singletons. The sequenced material came from PBMCs. The receptors come from a man aged 30 to 45 in good health and CMV-seronegative.

This chain connects TRBV6-7 to TRBJ1-1; D might be TRBD1 (5 bases). TRBV6-7 is reported as an ORF; its role is uncertain. This CDR3 is 14 amino acids long. Trimming took 2 bases from V and 4 from J, leaving 11 bases between them. The CDR3 is CASSYPKGPTEAFF. The CDR3 coding sequence is TGTGCCAGCAGTTACCCCAAGGGGCCCACTGAAGCTTTCTTT.

This clone has only a few counts. The CDR3 sequence: CASSSTTGPETQYF. CDR3 sequence (DNA): TGTGCCAGCAGCTCGACGACAGGGCCGGAGACCCAGTACTTC. The V call is TRBV28, the J call TRBJ2-5; TRBD1 matches at 7 bases. Looked up from germline, CDR1 is MDHEN and CDR2 is SYDVKM. After removal of 6 bases from V and 5 bases from J, the junction contained 9 bases not matched to a gene. The length of the CDR3 is 14 residues.

The chain recombines TRBV19 with TRBJ1-4, with 12 bases fitting TRBD1. Germline CDR1 LNHDA, CDR2 SQIVND (reference sequence). Unmatched junction bases numbered 6, after V lost 5 bases and J lost 8 bases. This CDR3 spans 15 amino acids. The CDR3 DNA reads TGTGCCAGTAGTGAGGGACAGGGGGCCGGAGAAAAACTGTTTTTT. Protein sequence: CASSEGQGAGEKLFF. The full variable domain, rest sourced from reference TRBV19 and TRBJ1-4, is DGGITQSPKYLFRKEGQNVTLSCEQNLNHDAMYWYRQDPGQGLRLIYYSQIVNDFQKGDIAEGYSVSREKKESFPLTVTSAQKNPTAFYLCASSEGQGAGEKLFFGSGTQLSVL.

The chain links TRBV29-1 to TRBJ2-3; the match to TRBD2 covers 9 bases. CDR3 size: 14 residues. Germline trimming cut 6 bases from V and 4 bases from J; bases unmatched to any gene: 8. Germline V gene lookup returns CDR1 SQVTM and CDR2 ANQGSEA. The CDR3 sequence: CSVNPGLAADTQYF. The CDR3 region has the DNA TGCAGCGTCAACCCGGGACTAGCAGCAGATACGCAGTATTTT.

This chain links TRBV7-2 with TRBJ1-2, with 7 bases aligning to TRBD1. The ends lost 5 bases at V and 7 bases at J; junction bases unmatched: 13. The CDR3 runs 15 residues. Germline CDR1 SGHTA, CDR2 FQGNSA. In DNA form, the CDR3 reads TGTGCCAGCAGCCTAAACACAGGGGCTGGGGGTGGCTACACCTTC. Its protein product is CASSLNTGAGGGYTF. Looking up the rest from reference TRBV7-2 and TRBJ1-2 gives the full variable domain: GAGVSQSPSNKVTEKGKDVELRCDPISGHTALYWYRQSLGQGLEFLIYFQGNSAPDKSGLPSDRFSAERTGGSVSTLTIQRTQQEDSAVYLCASSLNTGAGGGYTFGSGTRLTVV.

V usage is TRBV5-4 and J usage is TRBJ1-2; D remains ambiguous. CDR3 size: 13 residues. The germline V and J ends were trimmed by 1 base and 8 bases, with 12 bases remaining between them. Germline V CDR1 and CDR2: SGHNT, YYREEE (reference sequence). The CDR3 DNA follows: TGTGCCAGCAGCTTGTTGGGAGGTGAGGGCTACACCTTC. Encoded protein: CASSLLGGEGYTF.

There are a few counts of this clone. The J gene is TRBJ2-6, the V gene TRBV5-6, with a tentative D call TRBD1 (5 bases). Germline V CDR1 and CDR2: SGHDT, YYEEEE. Trimming took off 7 bases at V and 0 bases at J, with 23 bases between the two ends. This CDR3 is 19 amino acids long. CDR3 loop: CASQVLIPQGRSGANVLTF. The CDR3 DNA reads as TGTGCCAGCCAAGTTTTAATACCCCAGGGTCGCTCTGGGGCCAACGTCCTGACTTTC. Based on the CDR3 plus reference TRBV5-6 and TRBJ2-6, the full variable domain is DAGVTQSPTHLIKTRGQQVTLRCSPKSGHDTVSWYQQALGQGPQFIFQYYEEEERQRGNFPDRFSGHQFPNYSSELNVNALLLGDSALYLCASQVLIPQGRSGANVLTFGAGSRLTVL.

The chain uses TRBV28 and TRBJ2-1; D possibly corresponds to TRBD1 (8 bases). CDR3 length: 15 amino acids. Germline V gene data show CDR1 as MDHEN and CDR2 as SYDVKM. V was clipped by 8 bases and J by 2 bases, with 16 bases between them. CDR3 in DNA: TGTGCCAGCGATGGGAGGGACAGGCCCTACAATGAGCAGTTCTTC. Encoded protein: CASDGRDRPYNEQFF.

The chain joins TRBV28 to TRBJ1-1; weak D call: TRBD1 (6 bases). V lost 10 bases and J 0 bases, leaving 12 bases between the germline ends. CDR1 is MDHEN and CDR2 is SYDVKM in the germline V gene. The CDR3 totals 13 residues. CDR3 sequence reads: CATKTGVNTEAFF. Here the CDR3 DNA reads TGTGCCACGAAGACAGGAGTGAACACTGAAGCTTTCTTT.

In DNA, the CDR3 is TGTGCCAGCAGCCCGACAGGGAACACCGGGGAGCTGTTTTTT. Translated: CASSPTGNTGELFF. The chain uses TRBV7-3 and TRBJ2-2, with TRBD1 as a possible D gene (6 bases). The CDR3 is 14 residues long. CDR1 and CDR2 from the germline V gene are SGHTA and FQGTGA. V dropped 5 bases and J dropped 1 base, with 8 bases sitting between them.

CDR3 in DNA: TGTGCCACCAGCAGAGTTCAGGGGTCCGGGATACAGCCCCAGCATTTT. This encodes CATSRVQGSGIQPQHF. The chain is built from TRBV15 and TRBJ1-5, with a possible D match to TRBD1 (6 bases). Deletions cut 1 base from V and 7 bases from J, with 17 bases between. Per the germline V gene, CDR1 is LNHNV and CDR2 is YYDKDF (reference sequence). There are 16 residues in the CDR3.

V is TRBV19 and J is TRBJ2-7; possibly TRBD2 for D (6 bases). Germline V gene sequence: CDR1 LNHDA, CDR2 SQIVND (reference sequence). CDR3 size: 13 residues. V was clipped by 3 bases and J by 5 bases, with 11 bases between them. The CDR3 is CASSMGGTDEQYF. The CDR3 DNA reads TGTGCCAGTAGTATGGGAGGTACGGACGAGCAGTACTTC.

This clone has a handful of counts. This rearrangement joins TRBV11-2 to TRBJ1-1; TRBD1 agrees at 8 bases. V lost 2 bases to trimming and J lost 5 bases; unmatched junction nucleotides: 4. The CDR3 spans 14 residues. Germline assignment: CDR1 SGHAT and CDR2 FQNNGV. In DNA, the CDR3 is TGTGCCAGCAGCTTATCAGGGGGCGGGACTGAAGCTTTCTTT. It is translated as CASSLSGGGTEAFF.